The clone carrying this T cell receptor beta chain was detected a few times. The CDR3 runs 13 residues. The V and J ends lost 5 bases and 6 bases, in that order; junction bases with no gene match: 4. Per the germline V gene, CDR1 is SGHTA and CDR2 is FQGTGA. A second PCR of roughly 7 to 11 cycles used a sample-barcoded 5' primer and a J-beta primer mix. TCRdb processed the 5' RACE reads anew with MiXCR; each CDR3 protein has one entry. The sample has 380,000 or so distinct CDR3 sequences, about 52% seen once. The record originates from a study of blood T cells in healthy people across ages. V is TRBV7-3 and J is TRBJ2-3, with TRBD2 identical over 8 bases. Sequencing was performed on blood. The receptor was isolated from a man aged 60-69 years in good health. CDR3 residues: CASSPSGGDTQYF. CDR3 sequence (DNA): TGTGCCAGCAGCCCCTCGGGGGGGGATACGCAGTATTTT.